This T cell receptor beta chain was found in a study of control samples from healthy donors and cancer patients. Data came from immunoSEQ multiplex PCR; TCRdb stores just in-frame clones and leaves some out. The data show over 150,000 clones, 80% to 95% seen once. This clone showed up just a few times. Trimming cost V 1 base and J 7 bases, with 10 bases left between them. CDR1 is SEHNR and CDR2 is FQNEAQ in the germline V gene (reference sequence). The CDR3 has 13 residues. The specimen was blood. This TCR came from a woman aged 35 to 49 in good health. The chain combines TRBV7-9 with TRBJ1-1; D is unclear. The CDR3 reads CASSLGSGGEAFF. The CDR3 DNA is TGTGCCAGCAGCTTAGGATCGGGAGGTGAAGCTTTCTTT.